This paragraph reports one T cell receptor beta chain. Its matching antigen is unknown. This CDR3 spans 15 amino acids. V lost 3 bases to trimming and J lost 2 bases, with 12 bases between them. Germline values: CDR1 SGHTA, CDR2 FQGTGA. The data were produced by immunoSEQ multiplex PCR, yet TCRdb's version contains in-frame clones alone and is incomplete. The profile shows tens of thousands of clones, around 86% of them singletons. The sample is drawn from a study of OX40 agonist ivuxolimab in advanced cancers. About the study: Dose-escalation patients had hepatocellular carcinoma, melanoma, renal cell or head and neck cancer.

Study results and caveats: Relative to CD4+ cells, CD8+ T cells on average had more expanded clones.

The receptor's source is an adult with an advanced solid tumor such as melanoma, head and neck, liver or kidney cancer. The genes are TRBV7-3 and TRBJ2-3, with D perhaps matching TRBD1 or TRBD2 (6 bases each). Specimen: CD4+ or CD8+ T cells sorted from blood, collected in a trial of the OX40 agonist ivuxolimab. In DNA, the CDR3 is TGTGCCAGCAGCTTTAGTGGGGGGCACACAGATACGCAGTATTTT. Its protein is CASSFSGGHTDTQYF.